One and the same sample provided the 16 T cell receptor beta chains below, sequenced in a study of T cell changes during pregnancy in multiple sclerosis. The table came from immunoSEQ multiplex PCR; TCRdb's copy has only in-frame clones and leaves some out. Of tens of thousands of clones listed, 91% were seen once; the top ten hold about 0.85%. This sample comprised peripheral blood, obtained before pregnancy. These receptors originate from a female donor with multiple sclerosis, enrolled in a pregnancy study.

As DNA, the CDR3 is TGTGCCAGCTCACTCAGGGCACAGACCCAGTACTTC. Its translation is CASSLRAQTQYF. The chain joins TRBV6-4 to TRBJ2-5; possibly TRBD1 for D (5 bases). The CDR3 loop spans 12 amino acids. Germline values: CDR1 MRHNA, CDR2 SNTAGT. Trimming pared 8 bases from V and 6 bases from J, leaving 13 bases between.

The chain uses TRBV5-1 and TRBJ1-1; a weak D match, TRBD1 (6 bases). V dropped 4 bases and J dropped 12 bases, with 22 bases sitting between them. The CDR3 runs to 14 residues. CDR1 and CDR2 from the germline V gene are SGHRS and YFSETQ. Here the CDR3 DNA reads TGCGCCAGCAGCCTAGATTTGGGGGCTAGGGGGACTTTCTTT. Amino acid sequence: CASSLDLGARGTFF.

This chain connects TRBV7-2 to TRBJ2-7; D is unclear. CDR1 and CDR2 (germline): SGHTA, FQGNSA. The CDR3 covers 12 residues. Deletions cut 5 bases from V and 2 bases from J, with 7 bases between. The CDR3 bases are TGTGCCAGCAGCACCGACACCTACGAGCAGTACTTC. Translated, it gives CASSTDTYEQYF.

This chain uses TRBV6-6 with TRBJ1-6, with D unclear. Germline V CDR1 and CDR2: MNHNY, SVGAGI (reference sequence). The V gene lost 4 bases and the J gene lost 8 bases, with 18 bases spanning the gap. The CDR3 length is 16 residues. The CDR3 region is CASSSPSGRGYSPLHF. CDR3 DNA sequence: TGTGCCAGCAGTTCGCCATCTGGACGGGGTTATTCACCCCTCCACTTT.

This clone has just one count. V usage is TRBV4-1 and J usage is TRBJ1-1; 7 positions match TRBD1. V lost 4 bases and J lost 5; bases outside the gene matches: 10. Germline loops: CDR1 MGHRA, CDR2 YSYEKL. The CDR3 runs to 15 residues. CDR3 in amino acids: CASSLGGGAGTEAFF. As DNA, the CDR3 is TGCGCCAGCAGCCTCGGAGGGGGCGCAGGAACTGAAGCTTTCTTT.

This clone has only one observation. The chain has TRBV14 and TRBJ2-7; 9 bases map to TRBD1. Germline V gene sequence: CDR1 SGHDN, CDR2 FVKESK. The CDR3 loop spans 15 amino acids. V trimming: 3 bases; J trimming: 2 bases; junction bases outside the gene matches: 5. DNA for the CDR3: TGTGCCAGCAGCCAGCTAGACAGGGGGGCCTACGAGCAGTACTTC. It translates to CASSQLDRGAYEQYF.

This chain links TRBV18 with TRBJ1-2, with D possibly TRBD1 on 6 matching bases. Between the trimmed V and J ends, which lost 0 bases and 0 bases, there was a span of 11 bases. This CDR3 has 16 amino acids. Germline CDR1 is KGHSH and CDR2 is LQKENI. The DNA for the CDR3 is TGTGCCAGCTCACCACCGGTGACAGGACCTAACTATGGCTACACCTTC. Amino acids: CASSPPVTGPNYGYTF.

This sequence joins TRBV2 and TRBJ1-5; TRBD1 is a possible D gene (6 bases). V lost 3 bases and J 6 bases, leaving 15 bases between the germline ends. Germline assignment: CDR1 SNHLY and CDR2 FYNNEI. This CDR3 has 15 amino acids. CDR3 DNA: TGTGCCAGCAGTGACCTACAGGGAGGGGTTCAGCCCCAGCATTTT. It codes for CASSDLQGGVQPQHF.

The gene calls are TRBV18 and TRBJ2-7; 10 nucleotides line up with TRBD1. In germline, CDR1 is KGHSH, CDR2 LQKENI. This CDR3 spans 16 amino acids. Losses at the gene ends were 4 bases for V and 0 bases for J; bases not matched to a gene: 6. The CDR3 DNA reads TGTGCCAGCTCACGGGGACAGGGGACGAGCTCCTACGAGCAGTACTTC. Protein: CASSRGQGTSSYEQYF. Variable domain in full (rest from reference TRBV18 and TRBJ2-7): NAGVMQNPRHLVRRRGQEARLRCSPMKGHSHVYWYRQLPEEGLKFMVYLQKENIIDESGMPKERFSAEFPKEGPSILRIQQVVRGDSAAYFCASSRGQGTSSYEQYFGPGTRLTVT.

The J gene is TRBJ2-2, the V gene TRBV19; 13 bases are shared with TRBD2. The CDR3 consists of 16 residues. V shed 10 bases, J shed 2 bases, and the junction held 7 bases outside the gene matches. Per the germline V gene, CDR1 is LNHDA and CDR2 is SQIVND (reference sequence). The CDR3 spells CATRTSGGTNTGELFF. The CDR3 DNA sequence: TGTGCCACCCGGACTAGCGGGGGAACAAACACCGGGGAGCTGTTTTTT.

The chain has TRBV7-9 and TRBJ2-7; D is perhaps TRBD1 (6 bases). CDR1 is SEHNR and CDR2 is FQNEAQ in the germline V gene (reference sequence). The CDR3 runs 14 residues. The ends were cut back, 6 bases at V and 2 bases at J, with 14 bases in the middle. DNA of the CDR3: TGTGCCAGCAGTCGTACAGGGACGGCCTACGAGCAGTACTTC. This codes for CASSRTGTAYEQYF.

J is TRBJ2-7 and V is TRBV29-1; 7 nucleotides match TRBD2. The CDR3 totals 15 residues. Germline V lookup: CDR1 SQVTM, CDR2 ANQGSEA. The junction had 14 bases not matched to a gene; V was cut back by 7 bases and J by 2 bases. CDR3 loop: CSAGGAGWGPYEQYF. The CDR3 DNA follows: TGCAGCGCGGGAGGTGCCGGATGGGGACCCTACGAGCAGTACTTC.

The chain carries TRBV5-4 and TRBJ1-6; no clear D gene. The CDR3 contains 15 residues. V lost 0 bases, J lost 7 bases, and 11 bases lay in between. Germline CDR1 reads SGHNT; CDR2 reads YYREEE (reference sequence). DNA of the CDR3: TGTGCCAGCAGCTTGGAGCGGGTACGCAATTCACCCCTCCACTTT. Encoded protein: CASSLERVRNSPLHF.

The chain recombines TRBV2 with TRBJ2-7, with TRBD2 matching 9 bases. The CDR3 runs 14 residues. Trimming removed 11 bases from V and 0 bases from J; junction bases left unmatched: 8. The germline CDR1 and CDR2 sequences are SNHLY and FYNNEI. The CDR3 sequence is CAGLAGSSSYEQYF. The CDR3 coding sequence is TGTGCCGGGCTAGCGGGGTCGAGCTCCTACGAGCAGTACTTC.

The genes are TRBV5-6 and TRBJ2-1, with 11 positions matching TRBD1. Losses at the gene ends were 3 bases for V and 6 bases for J; bases not matched to a gene: 5. From germline, CDR1 is SGHDT and CDR2 YYEEEE. The CDR3 covers 15 residues. The CDR3 here is CASSSPGQGVNEQFF. CDR3 DNA: TGTGCCAGCAGCTCGCCGGGACAGGGGGTCAATGAGCAGTTCTTC.

The V gene is TRBV29-1, the J gene TRBJ2-7; D ambiguous. The V gene's germline CDR1 is SQVTM and CDR2 ANQGSEA. V gave up 6 bases and J gave up 2 bases, with 11 bases separating them. The CDR3 runs 12 residues. The DNA for the CDR3 is TGCAGCGTGGCTACAGAGACCTACGAGCAGTACTTC. This codes for CSVATETYEQYF.